The 23 T cell receptor beta chains listed next were all sequenced from one sample in a study of T cell responses to AZD1222 COVID-19 vaccine. The data were produced by immunoSEQ multiplex PCR, yet TCRdb's version contains in-frame clones alone and is incomplete. The table lists about 150,000 clones, 80% to 95% of them singletons. The sequencing used peripheral blood, collected 28 days after the second AZD1222 dose. The receptors come from an adult who received the AZD1222 COVID-19 vaccine.

J is TRBJ1-1 and V is TRBV28; D gene unclear. The CDR3 is made up of 12 amino acids. Germline V CDR1 and CDR2: MDHEN, SYDVKM. V shed 5 bases and J shed 8 bases, with 12 bases lying between them. In nucleotides, the CDR3 is TGTGCCAGCAGTCTCCCCCCCCCAGAAGCTTTCTTT. Its protein is CASSLPPPEAFF.

This sequence joins TRBV5-1 and TRBJ2-2; 9 nucleotides align to TRBD2. V lost 0 bases and J lost 5; bases outside the gene matches: 2. The CDR3 covers 15 residues. Germline V CDR1 and CDR2: SGHRS, YFSETQ. The CDR3: CASSLASGGTGELFF. CDR3 DNA: TGCGCCAGCAGCTTGGCAAGCGGGGGGACCGGGGAGCTGTTTTTT.

This chain links TRBV4-3 with TRBJ2-7, with TRBD1 as a possible D gene (6 bases). The CDR3 contains 16 residues. Germline assignment: CDR1 LGHNA and CDR2 YSLEER. The V gene lost 0 bases and the J gene lost 4 bases, with 16 bases spanning the gap. The CDR3 reads CASSQDLGDTKYEQYF. The CDR3 DNA follows: TGCGCCAGCAGCCAAGATTTGGGGGACACCAAGTACGAGCAGTACTTC.

The chain carries TRBV24-1 and TRBJ1-1, with D perhaps matching TRBD1 (6 bases). Germline V gives CDR1 KGHDR, CDR2 SFDVKD. The CDR3 runs 12 residues. V lost 3 bases to trimming and J lost 10 bases, with 11 bases between them. In DNA, the CDR3 is TGTGCCACCAGTGATAGGGACACGCGAGCTTTCTTT. Translating it yields CATSDRDTRAFF.

The gene calls are TRBV11-3 and TRBJ1-1; D is uncertain. Germline-derived CDR1 and CDR2 are SGHNT and YENEEA. This CDR3 is built from 14 residues. Trimming removed 3 bases at V and 0 bases at J, with 8 bases between. CDR3 sequence reads: CASSFKRMNTEAFF. Here the CDR3 DNA reads TGTGCCAGCAGCTTTAAACGGATGAACACTGAAGCTTTCTTT.

This clone was picked up one time. The gene calls are TRBV9 and TRBJ1-4, with D uncertain. Trimming left V 0 bases short and J 8 bases short, with 8 bases between. This CDR3 is built from 13 residues. Looked up from germline, CDR1 is SGDLS and CDR2 is YYNGEE. CDR3 residues: CASSVAGSEKLFF. DNA for the CDR3: TGTGCCAGCAGCGTAGCAGGCAGCGAAAAACTGTTTTTT.

The genes are TRBV7-9 and TRBJ1-4; possibly TRBD1 for D (5 bases). The germline CDR1 and CDR2 sequences are SEHNR and FQNEAQ (reference sequence). This CDR3 comprises 14 residues. V was cut by 3 bases and J by 6 bases, with 11 bases left in between. CDR3 sequence: CASSLKGTDEKLFF. CDR3 nucleotides: TGTGCCAGCAGCTTGAAGGGGACCGATGAAAAACTGTTTTTT.

This chain joins TRBV27 and TRBJ2-7; D call uncertain. Trimming stripped 6 bases from V and 0 bases from J, with 15 bases between. CDR3 length: 15 amino acids. Germline CDR1 and CDR2: MNHEY and SMNVEV (reference sequence). Here the CDR3 reads CASSLLRSSSYEQYF. The CDR3 DNA sequence: TGTGCCAGCAGCCTACTCCGTAGCAGCTCCTACGAGCAGTACTTC.

CDR3 bases: TGTGCCAGTAGTGGACTAGCGGGAGTATTAGATACGCAGTATTTT. Translating it yields CASSGLAGVLDTQYF. The V and J genes are TRBV19 and TRBJ2-3, with 13 positions matching TRBD2. Trimming cost V 5 bases and J 5 bases; bases outside gene matches: 4. Germline V gene data show CDR1 as LNHDA and CDR2 as SQIVND (reference sequence). There are 15 residues in the CDR3.

The J gene is TRBJ2-3, the V gene TRBV2, with 8 bases identical to TRBD2. V dropped 4 bases and J dropped 4; count of bases not matched to a gene: 4. The CDR3 is 14 amino acids. Germline CDR1 and CDR2: SNHLY and FYNNEI. The CDR3 region has the DNA TGTGCCAGCAGTGTCGGGAGGGGGGCAGATACGCAGTATTTT. Its protein product is CASSVGRGADTQYF. The entire variable domain, with the rest obtained from reference TRBV2 and TRBJ2-3, is as follows: EPEVTQTPSHQVTQMGQEVILRCVPISNHLYFYWYRQILGQKVEFLVSFYNNEISEKSEIFDDQFSVERPDGSNFTLKIRSTKLEDSAMYFCASSVGRGADTQYFGPGTRLTVL.

The V call is TRBV29-1, the J call TRBJ1-2, with D unresolved. CDR1 is SQVTM and CDR2 is ANQGSEA in the germline V gene. V was trimmed by 6 bases and J by 2 bases, leaving 10 bases between them. The CDR3 covers 12 residues. The CDR3 DNA reads as TGCAGCGTGACCCCGGGGAACTATGGCTACACCTTC. Residues: CSVTPGNYGYTF.

The chain has TRBV7-9 and TRBJ2-1; TRBD2 agrees at 7 bases. This CDR3 spans 14 amino acids. The germline gives CDR1 SEHNR, CDR2 FQNEAQ (reference sequence). V gave up 1 base and J gave up 6 bases; unmatched junction bases: 3. The CDR3 protein is CASSLGDYPNEQFF. The CDR3, as DNA: TGTGCCAGCAGCTTAGGGGACTACCCCAATGAGCAGTTCTTC.

The chain has TRBV6-2 or TRBV6-3 and TRBJ2-2; TRBD2 is a possible D gene (5 bases). Germline V gene data show CDR1 as MNHEY and CDR2 as SVGEGT. The CDR3 sequence is 15 residues long. V was cut by 0 bases and J by 6 bases, with 11 bases left in between. DNA of the CDR3: TGTGCCAGCAGTTACTCGCGAGGGCTCGCCGGGGAGCTGTTTTTT. Translation gives CASSYSRGLAGELFF.

This clone showed up just once. The genes are TRBV27 and TRBJ2-7; 11 bases are shared with TRBD1. Germline CDR1 and CDR2: MNHEY and SMNVEV (reference sequence). V shed 2 bases and J 0 bases; nucleotides not matched to a gene: 0. There are 15 residues in the CDR3. This CDR3 is CASSLGQGASYEQYF. CDR3 nucleotides: TGTGCCAGCAGTTTAGGACAGGGGGCCTCCTACGAGCAGTACTTC.

In this sample, this clone turned up a few times. Possible read error: a much larger clone is one base away. The CDR3 spells CASIIRMDGPSEQYF. The CDR3 DNA is TGTGCCAGTATTATAAGAATGGACGGCCCTAGCGAGCAGTACTTC. V is TRBV19 and J is TRBJ2-7; D gene unclear. Per the germline V gene, CDR1 is LNHDA and CDR2 is SQIVND (reference sequence). The CDR3 consists of 15 residues.

V gene TRBV14 combines with J gene TRBJ2-3; 8 nucleotides line up with TRBD2. Per the germline V gene, CDR1 is SGHDN and CDR2 is FVKESK. Losses at the gene ends were 4 bases for V and 4 bases for J; bases not matched to a gene: 13. The CDR3 covers 17 residues. The CDR3 DNA reads as TGTGCCAGCAGCCTCATCTTGGGACTAGAGGTAGCAGATACGCAGTATTTT. It yields the protein CASSLILGLEVADTQYF.

V is TRBV7-2 and J is TRBJ2-2, with 8 bases that match TRBD1. This CDR3 is built from 15 residues. Germline values: CDR1 SGHTA, CDR2 FQGNSA. Trimming removed 5 bases from V and 4 bases from J; junction bases left unmatched: 6. The DNA of the CDR3 is TGTGCCAGCAGCCCGACAGGGGTGGGCACCGGGGAGCTGTTTTTT. It encodes CASSPTGVGTGELFF.

The CDR3 DNA is TGCGCCAGCAGTGAGGGACCGATCTACGAGCAGTACTTC. It specifies CASSEGPIYEQYF. J is TRBJ2-7 and V is TRBV10-1, with no clear D. The CDR3 spans 13 residues. CDR1 is WNHNN, CDR2 SYGVQD, per germline (reference sequence). The germline V and J ends were trimmed by 2 bases and 3 bases, with 8 bases remaining between them.

The V and J genes are TRBV7-8 and TRBJ2-7; D uncertain. Trimming cost V 0 bases and J 3 bases, with 3 bases left between them. Per the germline V gene, CDR1 is SGHVS and CDR2 is FQNEAQ. The CDR3 extends over 12 amino acids. The CDR3 DNA reads TGTGCCAGCAGCTTAGCGCTCTACGAGCAGTACTTC. As protein: CASSLALYEQYF.

The chain couples TRBV14 to TRBJ1-6, with D possibly matching TRBD1 (5 bases). V was shortened by 2 bases and J by 8 bases, with 10 bases between the two germline ends. From germline, CDR1 is SGHDN and CDR2 FVKESK. The CDR3 loop spans 14 amino acids. The CDR3: CASSQQGRDSPLHF. In DNA, the CDR3 is TGTGCCAGCAGCCAACAGGGAAGGGATTCACCCCTCCACTTT.

The CDR3 protein is CASSPWDTPSTDTQYF. The CDR3 DNA reads as TGTGCCAGCAGCCCCTGGGACACCCCAAGCACAGATACGCAGTATTTT. The chain recombines TRBV9 with TRBJ2-3; possibly TRBD1 for D (6 bases). Germline loops: CDR1 SGDLS, CDR2 YYNGEE. This CDR3 comprises 16 residues. The V and J ends lost 4 bases and 0 bases respectively, with 15 bases between them.

Comments on this clone: At one boundary the junction diverges from the germline segment, which might be a read error. The chain uses TRBV29-1 and TRBJ2-7; 15 positions agree with TRBD2. This CDR3 region has 14 residues. The germline gives CDR1 SQVTM, CDR2 ANQGSEA. CDR3 protein: CSVRTSGRGYGQYF. The CDR3 bases are TGCAGCGTCAGGACTAGCGGGAGGGGTTACGGGCAGTACTTC.

J is TRBJ1-4 and V is TRBV29-1, with a possible D match to TRBD1 (5 bases). Germline CDR1 SQVTM, CDR2 ANQGSEA. CDR3 size: 13 residues. The V end was cut by 7 bases, the J end by 4 bases, with 13 bases between. For the CDR3, the DNA is TGCAGCGGTGGGACGGCTGGTAATGAAAAACTGTTTTTT. Translated: CSGGTAGNEKLFF.